This T cell receptor (beta chain) was profiled in a study of blood T cell repertoires in COVID-19. The repertoire was sequenced with immunoSEQ multiplex PCR; TCRdb's copy has only in-frame clones and lacks some. This table holds about 330,000 clones, 85% to 90% found once. The source is a woman in her late teens or twenties who had recovered from COVID-19. Material: PBMCs or T cells enriched from blood (not recorded which).

CDR3 protein: CASSVSYGNTIYF. DNA of the CDR3: TGTGCCAGCAGCGTATCTTATGGAAACACCATATATTTT. This chain joins TRBV9 and TRBJ1-3, with no clear D. The CDR3 loop spans 13 amino acids. Trimming took 1 base from V and 3 from J, leaving 5 bases between them. Germline loops: CDR1 SGDLS, CDR2 YYNGEE. The variable domain in full, with the rest retrieved from reference TRBV9 and TRBJ1-3, is DSGVTQTPKHLITATGQRVTLRCSPRSGDLSVYWYQQSLDQGLQFLIQYYNGEERAKGNILERFSAQQFPDLHSELNLSSLELGDSALYFCASSVSYGNTIYFGEGSWLTVV.